These 20 T cell receptor beta chains were all obtained from the same sample, sequenced in a study of OX40 agonist ivuxolimab in advanced cancers. The method was immunoSEQ multiplex PCR; TCRdb's version includes in-frame clones alone and lacks a portion of them. There are more than 70,000 clones in the sample; 70% to 90% occur only once, and about 9.1% lies in the top ten. The sample here was CD4+ or CD8+ T cells sorted from blood, taken in a trial of the OX40 agonist ivuxolimab. The source of these receptors is an adult with an advanced solid tumor such as melanoma, head and neck, liver or kidney cancer.

The chain has TRBV5-6 and TRBJ1-6; tentative D call: TRBD1 (6 bases). This CDR3 is built from 17 residues. V lost 4 bases, J lost 5 bases, and 19 bases lay in between. Germline assignment: CDR1 SGHDT and CDR2 YYEEEE. The CDR3 spells CASSAGGGALNNSPLHF. CDR3 nucleotide sequence: TGTGCCAGCAGCGCCGGTGGGGGGGCGCTTAATAATTCACCCCTCCACTTT.

The V and J genes are TRBV7-9 and TRBJ1-4, with D possibly TRBD1 on 5 matching bases. The germline V gene encodes CDR1 SEHNR and CDR2 FQNEAQ (reference sequence). The CDR3 length is 16 residues. V was trimmed by 0 bases and J by 7 bases, leaving 15 bases between them. This chain's CDR3 is CASSLALGTVSEKLFF. As DNA, the CDR3 is TGTGCCAGCAGCTTAGCGCTTGGGACTGTTAGTGAAAAACTGTTTTTT. The full variable domain, its missing parts supplied by reference TRBV7-9 and TRBJ1-4, is DTGVSQNPRHKITKRGQNVTFRCDPISEHNRLYWYRQTLGQGPEFLTYFQNEAQLEKSRLLSDRFSAERPKGSFSTLEIQRTEQGDSAMYLCASSLALGTVSEKLFFGSGTQLSVL.

V gene TRBV5-1 combines with J gene TRBJ2-7; 7 positions agree with TRBD1. The germline gives CDR1 SGHRS, CDR2 YFSETQ. The CDR3 is 13 residues long. The V and J ends lost 4 bases and 3 bases, in that order; junction bases with no gene match: 4. The CDR3 nucleotides read TGCGCCAGCAGCGTGAGACAGGGCTACGAGCAGTACTTC. Translating it yields CASSVRQGYEQYF.

V gene TRBV14 combines with J gene TRBJ2-7, with D perhaps TRBD1 or TRBD2 (5 bases each). Trimming left V 1 base short and J 9 bases short, with 16 bases between. CDR1 and CDR2 (germline): SGHDN, FVKESK. The CDR3 totals 14 residues. CDR3 DNA: TGTGCCAGCAGCCAAGTTTTTGGGGACCCTAGGCAGTACTTC. Translated, it gives CASSQVFGDPRQYF.

The J gene is TRBJ2-3, the V gene TRBV6-5, with 9 bases that match TRBD2. The germline gives CDR1 MNHEY, CDR2 SVGAGI. The CDR3 runs 14 residues. V lost 6 bases, J lost 1 base, and 2 bases stayed unmatched. The CDR3 nucleotides are TGTGCCAGCAGCCAGCGGGAGGGCACAGATACGCAGTATTTT. This translates into CASSQREGTDTQYF.

The V and J genes are TRBV5-1 and TRBJ2-2, with D unresolved. The CDR3 is 13 residues long. V was clipped by 0 bases and J by 4 bases, with 4 bases between them. Germline V gene sequence: CDR1 SGHRS, CDR2 YFSETQ. The CDR3 reads CASSLEVTGELFF. The CDR3 DNA sequence: TGCGCCAGCAGCTTGGAGGTCACCGGGGAGCTGTTTTTT.

CDR3 in DNA: TGTGCCAGCAGCTTACGGATCCCAGCGGGTAGCGGTTCCTACAATGAGCAGTTCTTC. Translated, it gives CASSLRIPAGSGSYNEQFF. The chain uses TRBV7-6 and TRBJ2-1; possible D gene TRBD2, 6 bases. The CDR3 covers 19 residues. V lost 2 bases and J 1 base, leaving 21 bases between the germline ends. The germline V gene has CDR1 SGHVS and CDR2 FNYEAQ.

The gene calls are TRBV6-1 and TRBJ2-3; 11 positions agree with TRBD2. The CDR3 runs to 15 residues. Germline V gives CDR1 MNHNS, CDR2 SASEGT. The junction had 5 bases not matched to a gene; V was cut back by 6 bases and J by 3 bases. CDR3 region: CASRRTSGGTDTQYF. The CDR3 nucleotides read TGTGCCAGCAGGAGAACTAGCGGGGGAACAGATACGCAGTATTTT.

The chain is built from TRBV28 and TRBJ2-3; D is perhaps TRBD1 (5 bases). The CDR3 loop spans 12 amino acids. From germline, CDR1 is MDHEN and CDR2 SYDVKM. Trimming removed 3 bases at V and 8 bases at J, with 9 bases between. In nucleotides, the CDR3 is TGTGCCAGCAGTTTCCCGCAGGGTACGCAGTATTTT. This codes for CASSFPQGTQYF.

The J gene is TRBJ2-1, the V gene TRBV19; TRBD1 matches at 9 bases. Losses at the gene ends were 8 bases for V and 3 bases for J; bases not matched to a gene: 8. The CDR3 extends over 15 amino acids. Germline lookup yields CDR1 LNHDA and CDR2 SQIVND (reference sequence). The CDR3 protein is CASSTGTGHYNEQFF. The CDR3 DNA is TGTGCCAGTTCCACCGGGACAGGGCACTACAATGAGCAGTTCTTC. Drawing the rest from reference TRBV19 and TRBJ2-1, the complete variable domain is DGGITQSPKYLFRKEGQNVTLSCEQNLNHDAMYWYRQDPGQGLRLIYYSQIVNDFQKGDIAEGYSVSREKKESFPLTVTSAQKNPTAFYLCASSTGTGHYNEQFFGPGTRLTVL.

J is TRBJ1-4 and V is TRBV28; D call uncertain. CDR1 is MDHEN, CDR2 SYDVKM, per germline. CDR3 length: 13 residues. The V end was cut by 6 bases, the J end by 8 bases, with 13 bases between. For the CDR3, the DNA is TGTGCCAGCAGCCGGACGGCAGTGGAAAAACTGTTTTTT. Translation gives CASSRTAVEKLFF.

V usage is TRBV11-3 and J usage is TRBJ2-1, with 7 bases fitting TRBD2. Germline lookup yields CDR1 SGHNT and CDR2 YENEEA. This CDR3 is 16 amino acids long. V was clipped by 0 bases and J by 9 bases; unmatched bases: 11. This CDR3 is CASSLDPVRGLGEQFF. The CDR3 nucleotides read TGTGCCAGCAGCTTAGATCCGGTGCGGGGGTTGGGTGAGCAGTTCTTC.

V usage is TRBV29-1 and J usage is TRBJ2-7, with TRBD1 matching 7 bases. The CDR3 is 13 residues long. Germline loops: CDR1 SQVTM, CDR2 ANQGSEA. With 4 bases clipped from V and 0 bases from J, the junction kept 3 bases outside the gene matches. The CDR3 nucleotides read TGCAGCGTTGGGCGGACAGGCTCCTACGAGCAGTACTTC. Amino acids: CSVGRTGSYEQYF.

This chain uses TRBV5-1 with TRBJ1-2; D not certain. Germline-derived CDR1 and CDR2 are SGHRS and YFSETQ. There are 14 residues in the CDR3. V gave up 0 bases and J gave up 6 bases, with 12 bases separating them. Here the CDR3 reads CASSLEGPRNGYTF. CDR3 nucleotides: TGCGCCAGCAGCTTGGAGGGTCCACGGAATGGCTACACCTTC.

This clone was found once. The rearrangement joins TRBV5-1 to TRBJ2-3; TRBD1 agrees at 7 bases. Germline V gene lookup returns CDR1 SGHRS and CDR2 YFSETQ. V gave up 3 bases and J gave up 5 bases; unmatched junction bases: 9. The CDR3 is made up of 15 amino acids. This CDR3 is CASSYLGQARDTQYF. DNA for the CDR3: TGCGCCAGCAGCTACTTAGGACAGGCTCGAGATACGCAGTATTTT.

This rearrangement joins TRBV4-2 to TRBJ1-1, with D tentatively TRBD1 (5 bases). V lost 3 bases to trimming and J lost 7 bases, with 18 bases between them. This CDR3 spans 15 amino acids. Germline V gene lookup returns CDR1 LGHNA and CDR2 YNFKEQ. The CDR3 protein is CASSQDGARRGEAFF. CDR3 nucleotide sequence: TGTGCCAGCAGCCAGGACGGGGCCCGGCGGGGTGAAGCTTTCTTT.

The chain recombines TRBV4-2 with TRBJ2-3, with TRBD1 identical over 7 bases. The V segment lost 0 bases and the J segment 4 bases; nucleotides outside the gene matches: 7. The germline gives CDR1 LGHNA, CDR2 YNFKEQ. The CDR3 has 16 residues. CDR3 DNA sequence: TGTGCCAGCAGCCAAGATTCTGAGACAGGGTCAGATACGCAGTATTTT. Its protein product is CASSQDSETGSDTQYF.

The CDR3 sequence: CASSYSPGTQYF. The DNA of the CDR3 is TGTGCCAGCAGTTACTCGCCAGGGACACAGTACTTC. V gene TRBV6-6 combines with J gene TRBJ2-7, with D possibly being TRBD1 (6 bases). Germline V gene sequence: CDR1 MNHNY, CDR2 SVGAGI (reference sequence). The CDR3 runs to 12 residues. Trimming stripped 0 bases from V and 10 bases from J, with 10 bases between.

The chain combines TRBV5-1 with TRBJ2-7, with 9 bases identical to TRBD1. After removal of 1 base from V and 1 base from J, the junction contained 15 bases not matched to a gene. The germline gives CDR1 SGHRS, CDR2 YFSETQ. The CDR3 is 19 residues long. The CDR3: CASSLFSGTGRPKSYEQYF. The CDR3 nucleotides are TGCGCCAGCAGCTTGTTTTCCGGGACAGGGCGCCCTAAATCCTACGAGCAGTACTTC.

V usage is TRBV19 and J usage is TRBJ1-5; D not certain. The length of the CDR3 is 13 residues. The V gene's germline CDR1 is LNHDA and CDR2 SQIVND (reference sequence). V lost 5 bases to trimming and J lost 4 bases, with 9 bases between them. CDR3 region: CASSPGGNQPQHF. The CDR3 bases are TGTGCCAGTAGTCCCGGTGGGAATCAGCCCCAGCATTTT.